This T cell receptor (beta chain) was identified in a study of cytomegalovirus exposure and HLA in healthy donors (dated by TCRdb to 2016 to 2017). Context from the whole study: According to a later analysis, one platform produced both the roughly 120 validation repertoires and the roughly 650 repertoires of the first cohort. The aim of the study was to test whether cataloging public T cell receptors could identify signatures of past pathogen exposure. In addition to the first cohort of 500 to 850 subjects, a separate validation cohort of under 150 different subjects was used. High-throughput TCR immunosequencing, statistical association of individual TCRs with disease status, and machine learning were combined to predict cytomegalovirus infection status.

Donors formed part of the validation cohort, which comprised about 130 subjects and was distinct from the first cohort of under 850 subjects. The V and J ends are trimmed by 2 bases and 6 bases, leaving 13 bases between them. The CDR3 starts with the cysteine, ends with the phenylalanine, and has 15 residues. Left in the record is the CDR3 DNA by itself, 45 bases read in frame from the first base. As encoded in the germline V gene, CDR1 is MDHEN while CDR2 is SYDVKM. Libraries were made using the immunoSEQ multiplex PCR assay. The authors' pipeline ran thus. A statistical classification framework was built for diagnosing cytomegalovirus status from the catalog of TCR beta chain sequences. TCRdb took over this immuneACCESS table, retaining in-frame rearrangements with V and J assigned. Such tables are incomplete; in checked studies, under half of the missing clones stem from an unresolved V gene, and the remainder is unexplained. V and J calls and clone size come straight from that table; D and trimming were deduced from the DNA. The sample table lists 80,000 or so clones, roughly 94% of them with a count of one. The ten largest account for approximately 0.73% of the sample.

The paper as a whole reports these results and caveats: The classifier was reported to diagnose cytomegalovirus status with high specificity and sensitivity in both the original cohort and the validation cohort. Three of the identified cytomegalovirus-associated TCR beta chains were confirmed in vitro to be specific for cytomegalovirus antigens. All 120 or so repertoires were used to score co-occurrence in the validation cohort in a later analysis, because that analysis had no HLA typing for the cohort. The study gave a list of over 150 TCR beta chains associated with cytomegalovirus. A later analysis found that TCRs clustered in the first cohort also tended to co-occur in the roughly 120 validation repertoires, with more than 90% of cluster scores above 0. Across donors, most TCR sequences were observed very rarely, whereas some public TCRs were present in many individuals. It was suggested by the authors that the approach could potentially be generalized to other disease states and immunological phenotypes.

With regard to this clone: Which antigen it targets is not known. Nothing much larger sits one base from this clone, and base qualities are not available.

The clonotype comes from a woman in her late teens or twenties in good health and CMV-seronegative. The rearranged chain carries TRBV28 and TRBJ2-2, and possibly TRBD1, on 6 matching bases. Sequencing was performed on PBMCs. The CDR3 sequence is CASSLAGAGAGELFF. The DNA sequence is given as TGTGCCAGCAGTTTAGCCGGGGCAGGGGCCGGGGAGCTGTTTTTT.